This note documents a single T cell receptor beta chain sequence. These data originate in a study of blood T cell repertoires in COVID-19. Study-level information: The United States, Italy and Spain were the sources of the acute and convalescent COVID-19 samples. PBMCs, B-cell-depleted T cells, or T cells were the source of the cDNA or gDNA that made up the material.

Per the original methods: Amplification of reference gene primers was used by the study to estimate nucleated cell counts. The assay was immunoSEQ multiplex PCR, and TCRdb's table has in-frame clones only and misses some. V and J calls plus clone size are reproduced from that table; the DNA served to infer D and trimming. The table records around 250,000 clones, about 84% of them present only once. The ends lost 4 bases at V and 2 bases at J; junction bases unmatched: 4. Per the germline V gene, CDR1 is KGHDR and CDR2 is SFDVKD. CDR3 length: 16 amino acids. The sample consisted of peripheral blood. This chain joins TRBV24-1 and TRBJ2-1; the match to TRBD1 covers 10 bases. The sequence came from an elderly man with acute or convalescent COVID-19. The CDR3 nucleotides are TGTGCCACCAGTGACCCGACAGGGGGCGCCTACAATGAGCAGTTCTTC. This translates into CATSDPTGGAYNEQFF.